This record covers a single T cell receptor beta chain. This record comes from a study of blood T cell repertoires in COVID-19. Sequencing used immunoSEQ multiplex PCR; TCRdb keeps in-frame clones, though not all of them. The sample has over 35,000 clones, approximately 83% seen once; the top ten hold more than 25%. The CDR3 covers 17 residues. Germline values: CDR1 SGHTA, CDR2 FQGNSA. The J segment lost 4 bases and the V segment lost 5 bases, leaving 9 bases of the junction unmatched. The chain joins TRBV7-2 to TRBJ2-1; 12 nucleotides match TRBD2. This receptor was identified in a woman of 80 years or more with COVID-19, enrolled during active disease. Specimen: peripheral blood. CDR3 DNA sequence: TGTGCCAGCAGCCCTCGAGCGACTAGCGGGAGTTACAATGAGCAGTTCTTC. As protein: CASSPRATSGSYNEQFF.